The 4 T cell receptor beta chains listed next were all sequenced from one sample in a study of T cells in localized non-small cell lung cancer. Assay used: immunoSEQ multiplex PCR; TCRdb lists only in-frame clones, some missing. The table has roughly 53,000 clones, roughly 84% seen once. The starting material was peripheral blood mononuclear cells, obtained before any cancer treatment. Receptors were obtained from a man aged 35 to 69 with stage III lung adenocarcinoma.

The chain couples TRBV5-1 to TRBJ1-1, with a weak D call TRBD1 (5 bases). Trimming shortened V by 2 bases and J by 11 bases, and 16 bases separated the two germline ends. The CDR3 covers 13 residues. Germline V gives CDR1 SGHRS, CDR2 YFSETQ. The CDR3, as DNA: TGCGCCAGCAGCTTCAGGGCGATCGGTGAGGCTTTCTTT. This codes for CASSFRAIGEAFF.

In nucleotides, the CDR3 is TGCGCCAGCAGCCAAGATGGCGCGGGATATAGCAATCAGCCCCAGCATTTT. Its protein product is CASSQDGAGYSNQPQHF. The gene calls are TRBV4-1 and TRBJ1-5; no reliable D call. The CDR3 consists of 17 residues. In germline, CDR1 is MGHRA, CDR2 YSYEKL. The V and J ends lost 0 bases and 0 bases respectively, with 12 bases between them.

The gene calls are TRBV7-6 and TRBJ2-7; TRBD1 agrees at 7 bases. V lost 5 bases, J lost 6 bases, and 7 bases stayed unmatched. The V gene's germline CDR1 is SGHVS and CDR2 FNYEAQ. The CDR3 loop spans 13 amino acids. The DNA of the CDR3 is TGTGCCAGCAGCGCTCAGACAGGGTTCGAGCAGTACTTC. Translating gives CASSAQTGFEQYF.

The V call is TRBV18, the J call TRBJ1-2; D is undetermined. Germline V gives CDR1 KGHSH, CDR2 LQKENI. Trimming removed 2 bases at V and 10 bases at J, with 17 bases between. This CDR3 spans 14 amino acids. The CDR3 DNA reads TGTGCCAGCTCACCAAGTAACCGGATGGGTGACTACACCTTC. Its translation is CASSPSNRMGDYTF.